A selection of T cell receptor beta chains follows, all from one sample in a study of blood T cell repertoires in COVID-19. Produced via immunoSEQ multiplex PCR; TCRdb's table is partial and in-frame only. This sample has 250,000 to 300,000 clones, with 75% to 90% found just once. Material for sequencing was peripheral blood. Source of these receptors: a woman in her 70s with COVID-19, enrolled during active disease. Both conserved end residues are part of each CDR3. The order of the fields is CDR3 length, D gene, clone size, V gene, J gene, CDR3 DNA, CDR3 protein. The D gene is left open where the match is weak. Some rows have no size entry. The others give once, few or many, or a class for an expanded clone.

>14|NA|NA|TRBV10-1|TRBJ2-7
TGCGCCAGCAGTGAAGGGACAGCGGGCGGCGAGCAGTACTTC
CASSEGTAGGEQYF
>18|TRBD2|NA|TRBV5-1|TRBJ2-5
TGCGCCAGCAGCTTGGCCGGGGTAGTGGCGGGGGGCCAAGAGACCCAGTACTTC
CASSLAGVVAGGQETQYF
>12|NA|NA|TRBV21-1|TRBJ1-1
TGTGCCAGCAGCAAGGAGGCCACTGAAGCTTTCTTT
CASSKEATEAFF
>11|NA|NA|TRBV5-1|TRBJ2-1
TGCGCCAGCTGGAGGGCAGACGAGCAGTTCTTC
CASWRADEQFF
>13|NA|NA|TRBV7-9|TRBJ1-1
TGTGCCAGCAGCGTTAGCCTGAACACTGAAGCTTTCTTT
CASSVSLNTEAFF
>12|NA|NA|TRBV7-2|TRBJ1-4
TGTGCCAGCAGCTTCCGGGGTGAAAAACTGTTTTTT
CASSFRGEKLFF
>16|NA|NA|TRBV21-1|TRBJ2-7
TGTGCCAGCCGCTCCTCACAGAAAGGGGTTCTCTACGAGCAGTACTTC
CASRSSQKGVLYEQYF
>13|NA|NA|TRBV27|TRBJ2-1
TGTGCCAGCAGTTTAGGGGGGAGCGATGAGCAGTTCTTC
CASSLGGSDEQFF
>17|TRBD2|NA|TRBV10-3|TRBJ2-7
TGTGCCATCAGCGCCGGACTAGCGGGGGGATCTTCCTACGAGCAGTACTTC
CAISAGLAGGSSYEQYF
>14|NA|few|TRBV6-5|TRBJ1-2
TGTGCCAGCAGTCCGATCAGGGTTGACTATGGCTACACCTTC
CASSPIRVDYGYTF
>15|NA|NA|TRBV7-2|TRBJ1-4
TGTGCCAGCAGCCCCTTAGACAGGCTTGGAGAAAAACTGTTTTTT
CASSPLDRLGEKLFF
>15|TRBD1|NA|TRBV18|TRBJ1-3
TGTGCCAGCTCACTGGGGACAGGCTCTGGAAACACCATATATTTT
CASSLGTGSGNTIYF
>15|NA|NA|TRBV6-5|TRBJ1-5
TGTGCCAGCAGTTACTCGGGCGGGAGCAATCAGCCCCAGCATTTT
CASSYSGGSNQPQHF
>15|TRBD1|NA|TRBV4-3|TRBJ1-2
TGCGCCAGCAGCCAGGACAGGCATAACGCCCATGGCTACACCTTC
CASSQDRHNAHGYTF
>16|TRBD1|NA|TRBV5-5|TRBJ1-3
TGTGCCAGCAGCGCCCGGGACAGGGTAACTGGAAACACCATATATTTT
CASSARDRVTGNTIYF
>18|TRBD1|NA|TRBV24-1|TRBJ1-2
TGTGCCACCAGTGCCCCGGGGGACAGGGGGCTCGATGTCCATGGCTACACCTTC
CATSAPGDRGLDVHGYTF
>14|NA|NA|TRBV5-1|TRBJ2-7
TGCGCCAGCAGCTGGGGGCACAGGGACTACGAGCAGTACTTC
CASSWGHRDYEQYF
>15|NA|NA|TRBV19|TRBJ2-2
TGTGCCAGTAGTATTAACAGGGCGAACACCGGGGAGCTGTTTTTT
CASSINRANTGELFF
>13|TRBD1|NA|TRBV11-1|TRBJ2-7
TGTGCCAGCAGCATGGACAGGGCAAACGAGCAGTACTTC
CASSMDRANEQYF
>17|NA|NA|TRBV13|TRBJ1-6
TGTGCCAGCAGCTTAGGGACTATAGGAGGGACGGATTCACCCCTCCACTTT
CASSLGTIGGTDSPLHF
>16|NA|NA|TRBV7-2|TRBJ1-2
TGTGCCAGCAGACTTACCCCCGGGACATTTGACTATGGCTACACCTTC
CASRLTPGTFDYGYTF
>16|NA|NA|TRBV27|TRBJ1-2
TGTGCCAGCAGTTTATCGGGTTGGGAGGAATTAGATGGCTACACCTTC
CASSLSGWEELDGYTF
>15|NA|NA|TRBV3-1/TRBV3-2|TRBJ1-2
TGTGCCAGCAGCCAAGAAACAGGGACCTACTATGGCTACACCTTC
CASSQETGTYYGYTF
>15|NA|NA|TRBV24-1|TRBJ2-3
TGTGCCACCAGTGATTTGGACTACGCGACAGATACGCAGTATTTT
CATSDLDYATDTQYF
>14|NA|NA|TRBV24-1|TRBJ1-2
TGTGCCACCAGTGACCGGGACAAAGACTATGGCTACACCTTC
CATSDRDKDYGYTF
>13|NA|NA|TRBV6-5|TRBJ2-1
TGTGCCAGTCTTCGCACAGGGTGGGGGGAGCAGTTCTTC
CASLRTGWGEQFF
>14|NA|NA|TRBV7-7|TRBJ2-7
TGTGCCAGCAGCTGGGGGCCCGAAACCTACGAGCAGTACTTC
CASSWGPETYEQYF
>16|TRBD1|NA|TRBV4-1|TRBJ1-3
TGCGCCAGCAGCCGGGACAGCTACGGATCTGGAAACACCATATATTTT
CASSRDSYGSGNTIYF
>12|TRBD1|few|TRBV19|TRBJ2-7
TGTGCCAGTAGTGCAGGGGGCTACGAGCAGTACTTC
CASSAGGYEQYF
>12|TRBD1|NA|TRBV7-2|TRBJ1-2
TGTGCCAGCAGCTTTGGGACAGCCACCTACACCTTC
CASSFGTATYTF
>17|TRBD1|few|TRBV4-2|TRBJ1-5
TGTGCCAGCAGCGGACAGGGCGTACGGGGAGAGGATCAGCCCCAGCATTTT
CASSGQGVRGEDQPQHF
>15|NA|NA|TRBV4-1|TRBJ2-1
TGCGCCAGCAGCCGGGGGGAGGCGTCCTACAATGAGCAGTTCTTC
CASSRGEASYNEQFF
>14|NA|NA|TRBV7-2|TRBJ2-1
TGTGCCAGCAGTCCCTTACAGAACTACAATGAGCAGTTCTTC
CASSPLQNYNEQFF
>14|TRBD1|NA|TRBV7-9|TRBJ1-2
TGTGCCAGCAGCCTCGCCATACAGGGGTATGGCTACACCTTC
CASSLAIQGYGYTF
>15|NA|NA|TRBV18|TRBJ1-1
TGTGCCAGCTCCCGGATGGGGGCCGACGGGACTGAAGCTTTCTTT
CASSRMGADGTEAFF
>11|NA|NA|TRBV29-1|TRBJ1-4
TGCAGCGTTGCAGTAAATGAAAAACTGTTTTTT
CSVAVNEKLFF
>16|NA|NA|TRBV7-2|TRBJ2-2
TGTGCCAGCAGTTTAAGAGTGGCAGTGGAGACCGGGGAGCTGTTTTTT
CASSLRVAVETGELFF
>16|NA|NA|TRBV5-3|TRBJ2-2
TGTGCCAGAAGCTTGATATACAGGGGAGGCACCGGGGAGCTGTTTTTT
CARSLIYRGGTGELFF
>13|NA|NA|TRBV19|TRBJ1-1
TGTGCCAGTAGTTATACCGGTAACACTGAAGCTTTCTTT
CASSYTGNTEAFF
>16|TRBD2|NA|TRBV5-6|TRBJ2-1
TGTGCCAGCAGCTTAACTAGCGGGGGGACTTACAATGAGCAGTTCTTC
CASSLTSGGTYNEQFF
>13|TRBD1|NA|TRBV7-2|TRBJ1-1
TGTGCCAGCAGCTTTAACAGGGGCACTGAAGCTTTCTTT
CASSFNRGTEAFF